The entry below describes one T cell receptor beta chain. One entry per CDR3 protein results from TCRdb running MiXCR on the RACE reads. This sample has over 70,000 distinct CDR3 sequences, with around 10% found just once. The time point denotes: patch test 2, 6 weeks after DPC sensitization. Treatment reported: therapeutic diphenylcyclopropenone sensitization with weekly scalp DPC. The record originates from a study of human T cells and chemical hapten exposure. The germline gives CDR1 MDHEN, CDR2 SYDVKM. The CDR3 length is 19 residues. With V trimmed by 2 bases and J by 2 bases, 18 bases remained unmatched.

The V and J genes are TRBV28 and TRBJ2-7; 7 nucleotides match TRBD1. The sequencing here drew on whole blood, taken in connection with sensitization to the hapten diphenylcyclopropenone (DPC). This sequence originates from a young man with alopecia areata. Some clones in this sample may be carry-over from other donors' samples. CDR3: CASSLPLTGIRGTTYEQYF. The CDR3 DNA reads TGTGCCAGCAGTTTACCCCTGACAGGGATCAGGGGGACCACCTACGAGCAGTACTTC.